This TCR beta chain was obtained from a study of TIL therapy for anti-PD-1-resistant metastatic lung cancer. CDR1 MDHEN and CDR2 SYDVKM come from the germline V gene. Germline trimming cut 3 bases from V and 1 base from J; bases unmatched to any gene: 19. The CDR3 length is 21 residues. This was the immunoSEQ v3 assay. This table comes from immunoSEQ multiplex PCR, and its TCRdb copy is limited to in-frame clones, with some not included. The data show more than 20,000 clones, around 76% seen once. Time point specified: pre-treatment sample, taken before nivolumab and TIL therapy. Sequencing used blood, obtained at baseline. This rearrangement joins TRBV28 to TRBJ1-5; 9 bases line up with TRBD1. The source is a person between 25 and 79 years old with non-small cell lung cancer. CDR3 sequence (DNA): TGTGCCAGCAGTTTCCCTCTGACAGGGGGAGGGGGTGGTCTCAGCAATCAGCCCCAGCATTTT. This translates into CASSFPLTGGGGGLSNQPQHF.